The entry below gives a single TCR beta chain sequence along with its context. Its antigen is currently unknown. This record belongs to a study of vaccination and CD4 T cells after COVID-19. Study-level information: Either a CEFX pool, an HIV-1 Nef pool, or no peptide was added to control cultures.

Sample treatment: roughly nine-day PBMC culture with coronavirus spike peptide pools or control peptides (ViraFEST assay). CD4+ T cells that had been cultured provided DNA sequenced with the Oncomine TCR Beta short-read assay. One entry per CDR3 protein, called by TCRdb with MiXCR from the PCR reads. This sample carries about 20,000 distinct CDR3 sequences, approximately 48% of them seen once, and the ten largest clones take less than 8.5%. The CDR3 consists of 20 residues. Germline values: CDR1 MDHEN, CDR2 SYDVKM. V dropped 4 bases and J dropped 1; count of bases not matched to a gene: 13. Material for sequencing was CD4+ T cells from blood, cultured in vitro. The source of this sequence is a human donor who had recovered from COVID-19. The chain links TRBV28 to TRBJ2-4; TRBD2 matches at 13 bases. The CDR3 loop reads CASSWLGTSGDPLAKNIQYF. CDR3 nucleotides: TGTGCCAGCAGTTGGTTGGGGACTAGCGGGGACCCTTTGGCCAAAAACATTCAGTACTTC.